This T cell receptor (beta chain) was sequenced during a study of blood T cell repertoires in COVID-19. Study processing details: Using reference gene primer amplification, nucleated cell counts were estimated. Only in-frame clones appear in the TCRdb table, and some are missing; sequencing was by immunoSEQ multiplex PCR. V, J and clone size reflect that table, while D and trimming were determined from the DNA. The sample yields 50,000 to 60,000 clones, roughly 80% seen once. This CDR3 is built from 15 residues. Trimming cost V 1 base and J 6 bases, with 15 bases left between them. CDR1 SGHNT and CDR2 YYREEE come from the germline V gene (reference sequence).

Sequenced sample: peripheral blood. The chain carries TRBV5-4 and TRBJ2-3; TRBD1 might be the D (6 bases). The clonotype was recovered from a human donor in a cohort sampled during active or convalescent COVID-19. The CDR3 bases are TGTGCCAGCAGCTTGACAGGGATGGAATACGATACGCAGTATTTT. As protein: CASSLTGMEYDTQYF.